This T cell receptor (beta chain) comes out of a study of blood T cell repertoires in COVID-19. As for the study in general: COVID-19 samples, acute and convalescent, were from the United States, Italy and Spain. T cells, B-cell-depleted T cells, or PBMCs supplied cDNA or gDNA.

Method: immunoSEQ multiplex PCR; TCRdb's copy keeps in-frame clones and lacks some. The data hold roughly 290,000 clones, with approximately 83% observed a single time. The germline V gene has CDR1 SGHNT and CDR2 YYREEE (reference sequence). With V trimmed by 1 base and J by 3 bases, 6 bases remained unmatched. This CDR3 has 15 amino acids. Sequencing was performed on peripheral blood. This chain connects TRBV5-4 to TRBJ2-7; 8 bases agree with TRBD1. This TCR was recovered from a person aged 65-85 years with COVID-19, enrolled during active disease. CDR3 protein: CASSLTQGDHYEQYF. As DNA, the CDR3 is TGTGCCAGCAGCTTGACACAGGGGGACCACTACGAGCAGTACTTC. Combining the CDR3 with reference TRBV5-4 and TRBJ2-7 gives the whole variable domain ETGVTQSPTHLIKTRGQQVTLRCSSQSGHNTVSWYQQALGQGPQFIFQYYREEENGRGNFPPRFSGLQFPNYSSELNVNALELDDSALYLCASSLTQGDHYEQYFGPGTRLTVT.